The clone carrying this T cell receptor beta chain was seen only once. The data belong to a study of blood T cell repertoires in COVID-19. On the study more broadly: The United States, Italy and Spain provided the acute and convalescent COVID-19 samples. The analysed material was cDNA or gDNA that came from T cells, B-cell-depleted T cells, or PBMCs.

In the original processing: Quantification of nucleated cells was approximated via reference gene primer amplification. The protocol was immunoSEQ multiplex PCR, while the TCRdb copy is restricted to in-frame clones and leaves out a portion. That table supplies the V and J calls and clone size; D and trimming were determined from the DNA. Here the sample spans some 150,000 clones, roughly 87% being singletons. V shed 3 bases and J 1 base; nucleotides not matched to a gene: 11. The CDR3 covers 17 residues. The V gene's germline CDR1 is SGHTS and CDR2 YDEGEE. The sequenced sample consisted of peripheral blood. The clonotype originates from a woman in her 50s with acute or convalescent COVID-19. The rearrangement uses TRBV5-8 and TRBJ2-5; 8 nucleotides line up with TRBD2. The CDR3 is CASSWDYAGGLQETQYF. The CDR3 DNA sequence: TGTGCCAGCAGCTGGGACTATGCGGGAGGACTCCAAGAGACCCAGTACTTC.